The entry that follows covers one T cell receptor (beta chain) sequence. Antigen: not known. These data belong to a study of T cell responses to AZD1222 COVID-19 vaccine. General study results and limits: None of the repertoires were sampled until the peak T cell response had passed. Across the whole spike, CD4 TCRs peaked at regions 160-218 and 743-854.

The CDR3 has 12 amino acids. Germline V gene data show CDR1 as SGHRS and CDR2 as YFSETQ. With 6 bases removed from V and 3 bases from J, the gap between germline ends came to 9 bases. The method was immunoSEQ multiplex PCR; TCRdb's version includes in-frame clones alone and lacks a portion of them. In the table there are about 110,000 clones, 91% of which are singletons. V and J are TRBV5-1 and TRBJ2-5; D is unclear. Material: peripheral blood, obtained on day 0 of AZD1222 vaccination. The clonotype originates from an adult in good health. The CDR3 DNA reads TGCGCCAGCAAAGAAGAGGAAGAGACCCAGTACTTC. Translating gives CASKEEEETQYF.